One sample yielded the 13 T cell receptor beta chains listed below, sequenced in a study of cytomegalovirus exposure and HLA in healthy donors. PCR used 60 Vbeta primers and 13 Jbeta primers. The assay was immunoSEQ multiplex PCR, and TCRdb's table has in-frame clones only and misses some. The data contain 150,000 or so clones, 65% to 80% of them seen just once; the ten biggest clones take up 2.5% to 3.5%. The sequencing sample was made of PBMCs. The receptors were sampled from a male donor in good health and CMV-seronegative.

The genes are TRBV5-1 and TRBJ1-5, with 12 bases matching TRBD1. Germline assignment: CDR1 SGHRS and CDR2 YFSETQ. CDR3 length equals 16 residues. J was trimmed by 7 bases and V by 4 bases; bases with no gene match: 9. As DNA, the CDR3 is TGCGCCAGCAGCCTGGGGACAGGGGGCGCCGTACAGCCCCAGCATTTT. This encodes CASSLGTGGAVQPQHF.

V gene TRBV7-3 combines with J gene TRBJ1-2, with a tentative D call TRBD1 (5 bases). Trimming stripped 5 bases from V and 5 bases from J, with 15 bases between. Germline CDR1 and CDR2: SGHTA and FQGTGA. The CDR3 is 14 residues long. The CDR3: CASSRGTATYGYTF. The CDR3 DNA follows: TGTGCCAGCAGCCGCGGGACGGCTACTTATGGCTACACCTTC.

In this sample, this clone turned up a few times. The chain joins TRBV15 to TRBJ1-2; 7 positions match TRBD1. The CDR3 spans 16 residues. Germline V gene sequence: CDR1 LNHNV, CDR2 YYDKDF (reference sequence). Trimming removed 4 bases from V and 3 bases from J; junction bases left unmatched: 11. The CDR3 nucleotides are TGTGCCACCAGCACACAGACAGGGCTCGGTTACTATGGCTACACCTTC. Its protein product is CATSTQTGLGYYGYTF.

The rearrangement links TRBV29-1 to TRBJ2-1; 7 bases fit TRBD1. Germline assignment: CDR1 SQVTM and CDR2 ANQGSEA. The CDR3 runs 14 residues. V lost 3 bases, J lost 8 bases, and 10 bases stayed unmatched. In nucleotides, the CDR3 is TGCAGCGTTGAGGTGATGACAGGGCTCGATGAGCAGTTCTTC. This sequence encodes CSVEVMTGLDEQFF.

J is TRBJ2-3 and V is TRBV9, with D perhaps TRBD2 (5 bases). The CDR3 covers 16 residues. V was shortened by 2 bases and J by 1 base, with 14 bases between the two germline ends. The germline CDR1 and CDR2 sequences are SGDLS and YYNGEE. CDR3 residues: CASSVFEGEGTDTQYF. The CDR3 DNA reads as TGTGCCAGCAGCGTTTTTGAGGGAGAAGGCACAGATACGCAGTATTTT.

The J gene is TRBJ2-1, the V gene TRBV18; 8 bases align to TRBD1. This CDR3 is 18 amino acids long. Germline V gene data show CDR1 as KGHSH and CDR2 as LQKENI. With 1 base clipped from V and 5 bases from J, the junction kept 13 bases outside the gene matches. The CDR3 sequence is CASSPRLVQGDQHNEQFF. The CDR3 nucleotides are TGTGCCAGCTCACCACGGCTCGTACAGGGGGATCAACACAATGAGCAGTTCTTC.

The chain uses TRBV2 and TRBJ2-3; a weak D match, TRBD1 (6 bases). Germline values: CDR1 SNHLY, CDR2 FYNNEI. The CDR3 totals 13 residues. V gave up 11 bases and J gave up 0 bases, with 12 bases separating them. The CDR3: CAGKTGSTDTQYF. The CDR3 DNA follows: TGTGCCGGGAAGACAGGAAGCACAGATACGCAGTATTTT. Drawing the rest from reference TRBV2 and TRBJ2-3, the complete variable domain is EPEVTQTPSHQVTQMGQEVILRCVPISNHLYFYWYRQILGQKVEFLVSFYNNEISEKSEIFDDQFSVERPDGSNFTLKIRSTKLEDSAMYFCAGKTGSTDTQYFGPGTRLTVL.

The V gene is TRBV6-1, the J gene TRBJ1-5; D is perhaps TRBD1 (5 bases). Germline CDR1 is MNHNS and CDR2 is SASEGT. Trimming removed 10 bases from V and 4 bases from J, with 11 bases in between. There are 12 residues in the CDR3. In DNA, the CDR3 is TGTGCCATCAGGGACTGGAATCAGCCCCAGCATTTT. Protein: CAIRDWNQPQHF.

This clone occurred once. The genes are TRBV19 and TRBJ1-1; weak D call: TRBD1 (5 bases). This CDR3 contains 14 residues. Trimming cost V 6 bases and J 4 bases, with 15 bases left between them. CDR1 and CDR2 from the germline V gene are LNHDA and SQIVND (reference sequence). CDR3 sequence reads: CASSLGGGFTEAFF. In DNA form, the CDR3 reads TGTGCCAGTAGCCTCGGGGGGGGGTTCACTGAAGCTTTCTTT.

This clone was detected only a few times. The rearrangement uses TRBV15 and TRBJ2-1; 11 nucleotides agree with TRBD1. Germline CDR1 is LNHNV and CDR2 is YYDKDF (reference sequence). Trimming removed 4 bases from V and 7 bases from J; junction bases left unmatched: 9. The CDR3 runs 16 residues. The DNA for the CDR3 is TGTGCCACCAGCATCCCGGACAGGGGGCTAGGAAATGAGCAGTTCTTC. It codes for CATSIPDRGLGNEQFF. The entire variable domain, with the rest obtained from reference TRBV15 and TRBJ2-1, is as follows: DAMVIQNPRYQVTQFGKPVTLSCSQTLNHNVMYWYQQKSSQAPKLLFHYYDKDFNNEADTPDNFQSRRPNTSFCFLDIRSPGLGDTAMYLCATSIPDRGLGNEQFFGPGTRLTVL.

The genes are TRBV7-8 and TRBJ2-3; TRBD2 is a possible D gene (6 bases). In germline, CDR1 is SGHVS, CDR2 FQNEAQ. This CDR3 is 16 amino acids long. The V and J ends lost 5 bases and 1 base respectively, with 16 bases between them. The CDR3 is CASSQTGTPRTDTQYF. In DNA, the CDR3 is TGTGCCAGCAGCCAGACCGGGACTCCCCGCACAGATACGCAGTATTTT. The full variable domain, its missing parts supplied by reference TRBV7-8 and TRBJ2-3, is GAGVSQSPRYKVAKRGQDVALRCDPISGHVSLFWYQQALGQGPEFLTYFQNEAQLDKSGLPSDRFFAERPEGSVSTLKIQRTQQEDSAVYLCASSQTGTPRTDTQYFGPGTRLTVL.

The chain recombines TRBV2 with TRBJ1-5; 7 bases line up with TRBD1. After removal of 8 bases from V and 6 bases from J, the junction contained 7 bases not matched to a gene. Germline V CDR1 and CDR2: SNHLY, FYNNEI. The CDR3 extends over 13 amino acids. CDR3 sequence (DNA): TGTGCCAGCTTTGACAGGGTTGGTCAGCCCCAGCATTTT. Translation gives CASFDRVGQPQHF. The full variable domain, with the rest looked up from reference TRBV2 and TRBJ1-5, is EPEVTQTPSHQVTQMGQEVILRCVPISNHLYFYWYRQILGQKVEFLVSFYNNEISEKSEIFDDQFSVERPDGSNFTLKIRSTKLEDSAMYFCASFDRVGQPQHFGDGTRLSIL.

This sequence joins TRBV2 and TRBJ2-1; no firm D call. Looked up from germline, CDR1 is SNHLY and CDR2 is FYNNEI. The CDR3 spans 13 residues. V lost 4 bases and J lost 6, with 10 bases in between. Here the CDR3 reads CASSVLDVNEQFF. CDR3 bases: TGTGCCAGCAGTGTATTAGATGTCAATGAGCAGTTCTTC. The whole variable domain, filled in from reference TRBV2 and TRBJ2-1, reads EPEVTQTPSHQVTQMGQEVILRCVPISNHLYFYWYRQILGQKVEFLVSFYNNEISEKSEIFDDQFSVERPDGSNFTLKIRSTKLEDSAMYFCASSVLDVNEQFFGPGTRLTVL.